Below, 23 T cell receptor beta chains from the same sample are listed, as sequenced in a study of monozygotic twins with inflammatory bowel disease. TCRdb reanalyzed the 5' RACE reads and collapses them to one entry per CDR3 protein, without DNA. This sample's clone table lists about 440,000 distinct CDR3 sequences. The sample consisted of blood. These receptors were obtained from a human donor with ulcerative colitis or Crohn's disease, or a healthy co-twin of an affected twin (not recorded which).

This chain joins TRBV24-1 and TRBJ2-1; TCRdb reports TRBD1, a call that lacks DNA to check it against. The CDR3 loop spans 13 amino acids. The germline CDR1 and CDR2 sequences are KGHDR and SFDVKD. CDR3 region: CATSSQGVHEQFF.

V usage is TRBV5-6 and J usage is TRBJ1-1. Looked up from germline, CDR1 is SGHDT and CDR2 is YYEEEE. The CDR3 has 13 residues. This CDR3 is CASRDWGNTEAFF.

The chain uses TRBV7-9 and TRBJ2-1; absent DNA, TCRdb's TRBD2 call cannot be checked. The CDR3 consists of 16 residues. Germline CDR1 is SEHNR and CDR2 is FQNEAQ (reference sequence). Here the CDR3 reads CASSDTSGIGIYEQFF.

The chain couples TRBV28 to TRBJ1-5. Germline loops: CDR1 MDHEN, CDR2 SYDVKM. The CDR3 is 14 amino acids. CDR3 in amino acids: CASSRDLQGQPQHF.

The chain is built from TRBV27 and TRBJ2-7; TCRdb indicates TRBD1, and absent DNA this call remains unverified. CDR1 and CDR2 (germline): MNHEY, SMNVEV (reference sequence). CDR3 length equals 14 residues. The CDR3 loop reads CASTPWGQGSEQYF.

The chain links TRBV29-1 to TRBJ2-7; there is no DNA to check the TCRdb D call of TRBD2. The length of the CDR3 is 14 residues. Germline CDR1 SQVTM, CDR2 ANQGSEA. The CDR3 sequence is CSVRLVAGAYEQYF.

The gene calls are TRBV18 and TRBJ2-5; TCRdb's assignment of TRBD1 cannot be checked, as there is no DNA. The V gene's germline CDR1 is KGHSH and CDR2 LQKENI. The CDR3 has 14 residues. CDR3 loop: CASSPARGTETQYF.

The rearrangement links TRBV5-5 to TRBJ2-7; TCRdb gives TRBD2 as the D gene, but with no DNA this cannot be confirmed. From germline, CDR1 is SGHKS and CDR2 YYEKEE (reference sequence). The length of the CDR3 is 16 residues. The CDR3 loop reads CASSSGLAGGGYEQYF.

The gene calls are TRBV11-2 and TRBJ1-1; the D call from TCRdb, TRBD1, cannot be confirmed without DNA. The CDR3 sequence is 15 residues long. Looked up from germline, CDR1 is SGHAT and CDR2 is FQNNGV. The CDR3 spells CASSFRQGLNTEAFF.

The chain carries TRBV7-8 and TRBJ1-1. CDR3 length: 14 residues. CDR1 is SGHVS and CDR2 is FQNEAQ in the germline V gene. The CDR3: CASRPTRENTEAFF.

The rearrangement uses TRBV5-1 and TRBJ2-7; TCRdb's D call, TRBD1, is unchecked because there is no DNA. This CDR3 comprises 14 residues. Germline CDR1 and CDR2: SGHRS and YFSETQ. This CDR3 is CASSPGQGWNEQYF.

The chain carries TRBV6-5 and TRBJ2-3; the TCRdb D gene call, TRBD2, has no DNA to confirm it. Germline CDR1 and CDR2: MNHEY and SVGAGI. This CDR3 is built from 15 residues. CDR3 sequence: CASSYSGRLVNTQYF.

The chain uses TRBV19 and TRBJ2-7; TCRdb picks TRBD1, but there is no DNA to check that call. In germline, CDR1 is LNHDA, CDR2 SQIVND (reference sequence). CDR3 length: 15 residues. Here the CDR3 reads CASTTGHFSSYEQYF.

V usage is TRBV7-8 and J usage is TRBJ2-1; TCRdb gives TRBD2 as the D gene, but with no DNA this cannot be confirmed. CDR1 SGHVS and CDR2 FQNEAQ come from the germline V gene. This CDR3 has 16 amino acids. The CDR3 loop is CASSLSRAGDRNEQFF.

This chain links TRBV7-9 with TRBJ1-1. In germline, CDR1 is SEHNR, CDR2 FQNEAQ (reference sequence). The CDR3 consists of 16 residues. CDR3 sequence: CASSLPQVTSRAEAFF.

CDR3 amino acids: CAWSVGAAILHF. This sequence joins TRBV30 and TRBJ1-6. The CDR3 length is 12 residues. Looked up from germline, CDR1 is GTSNPN and CDR2 is SVGIG (reference sequence).

The V call is TRBV7-9, the J call TRBJ2-7. Germline assignment: CDR1 SEHNR and CDR2 FQNEAQ (reference sequence). This CDR3 is built from 16 residues. The CDR3 loop reads CASSDLSSRNSYEQYF.

V usage is TRBV5-1 and J usage is TRBJ1-6; TCRdb indicates TRBD1, and absent DNA this call remains unverified. Per germline, CDR1 SGHRS and CDR2 YFSETQ. CDR3 size: 14 residues. CDR3 in amino acids: CASSPGTGNSPLHF.

V usage is TRBV20-1 and J usage is TRBJ2-1. The CDR3 is 15 residues long. CDR1 DFQATT and CDR2 SNEGSKA come from the germline V gene (reference sequence). The CDR3 reads CSAREGSNTYNEQFF.

The chain joins TRBV5-5 to TRBJ2-3; TCRdb reports TRBD1, a call that lacks DNA to check it against. Germline loops: CDR1 SGHKS, CDR2 YYEKEE (reference sequence). This CDR3 spans 16 amino acids. The CDR3 sequence: CASSLEGGRGTDTQYF.

J is TRBJ2-1 and V is TRBV7-9. This CDR3 has 15 residues. Germline-derived CDR1 and CDR2 are SEHNR and FQNEAQ (reference sequence). CDR3 loop: CASSLRQGSYNEQFF.

The J gene is TRBJ2-2, the V gene TRBV13. The CDR3 runs 14 residues. Germline lookup yields CDR1 PRHDT and CDR2 FYEKMQ (reference sequence). The CDR3 loop is CASSLRLGTGELFF.

The chain uses TRBV18 and TRBJ2-1; absent DNA, TCRdb's TRBD2 call cannot be checked. The CDR3 is 15 residues long. Per germline, CDR1 KGHSH and CDR2 LQKENI. The chain's CDR3 is CASSGLAGANNEQFF.